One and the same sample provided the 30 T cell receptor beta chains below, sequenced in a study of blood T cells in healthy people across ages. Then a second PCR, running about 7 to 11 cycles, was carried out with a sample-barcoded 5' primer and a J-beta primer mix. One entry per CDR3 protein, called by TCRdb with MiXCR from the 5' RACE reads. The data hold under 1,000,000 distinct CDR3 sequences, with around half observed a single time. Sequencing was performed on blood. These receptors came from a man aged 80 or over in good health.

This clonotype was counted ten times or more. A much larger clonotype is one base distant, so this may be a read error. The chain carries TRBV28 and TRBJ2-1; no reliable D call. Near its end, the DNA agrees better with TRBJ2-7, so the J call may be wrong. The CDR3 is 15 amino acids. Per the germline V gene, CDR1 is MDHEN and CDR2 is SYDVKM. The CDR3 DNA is TGTGCCAGCAGTCTTACTTTTAGCTCCTACAATGAGCAGTACTTC. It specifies CASSLTFSSYNEQYF.

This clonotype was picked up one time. For the CDR3, the DNA is TGTGCCAGCAGCTTAGAGAGGTTCGTACGGAAGGAGCAGTTCTTC. As protein: CASSLERFVRKEQFF. The chain links TRBV7-2 to TRBJ2-1, with D uncertain. The CDR3 covers 15 residues. Deletions cut 1 base from V and 10 bases from J, with 17 bases between. The germline gives CDR1 SGHTA, CDR2 FQGNSA.

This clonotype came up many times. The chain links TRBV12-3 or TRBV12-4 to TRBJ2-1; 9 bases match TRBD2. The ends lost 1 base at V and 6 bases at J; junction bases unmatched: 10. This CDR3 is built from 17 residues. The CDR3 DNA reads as TGTGCCAGCAGTTTAGTGGGTGCGGGAGGGCCGGGCAATGAGCAGTTCTTC. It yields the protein CASSLVGAGGPGNEQFF.

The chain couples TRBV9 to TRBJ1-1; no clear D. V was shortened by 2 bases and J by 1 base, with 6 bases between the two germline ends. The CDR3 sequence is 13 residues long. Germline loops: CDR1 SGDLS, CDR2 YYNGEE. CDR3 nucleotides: TGTGCCAGCAGCGTGCCCGGGAACACTGAAGCTTTCTTT. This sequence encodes CASSVPGNTEAFF.

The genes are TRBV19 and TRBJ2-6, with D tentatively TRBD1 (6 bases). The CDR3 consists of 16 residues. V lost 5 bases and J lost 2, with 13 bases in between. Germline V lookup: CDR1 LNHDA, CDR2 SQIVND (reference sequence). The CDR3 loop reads CASSRQEGAGANVLTF. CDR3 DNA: TGTGCCAGTAGTCGACAGGAAGGAGCTGGGGCCAACGTCCTGACTTTC.

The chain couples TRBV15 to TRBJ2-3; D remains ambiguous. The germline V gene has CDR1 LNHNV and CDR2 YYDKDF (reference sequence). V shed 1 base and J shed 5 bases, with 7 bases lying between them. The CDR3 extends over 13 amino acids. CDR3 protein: CATSRGLGDTQYF. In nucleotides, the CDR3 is TGTGCCACCAGCAGAGGGCTAGGAGATACGCAGTATTTT.

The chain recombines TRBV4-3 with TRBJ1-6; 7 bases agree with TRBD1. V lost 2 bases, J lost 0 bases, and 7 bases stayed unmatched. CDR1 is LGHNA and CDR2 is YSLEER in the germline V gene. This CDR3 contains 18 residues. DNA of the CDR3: TGCGCCAGCAGCCAAAATACAGGGGAGAGCTCCTATAATTCACCCCTCCACTTT. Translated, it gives CASSQNTGESSYNSPLHF.

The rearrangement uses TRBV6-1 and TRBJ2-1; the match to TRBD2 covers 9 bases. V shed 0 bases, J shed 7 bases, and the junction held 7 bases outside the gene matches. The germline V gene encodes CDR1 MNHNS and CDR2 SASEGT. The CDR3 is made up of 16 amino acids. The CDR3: CASSEARGGARNEQFF. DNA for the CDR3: TGTGCCAGCAGTGAAGCGCGCGGGGGGGCCAGAAATGAGCAGTTCTTC.

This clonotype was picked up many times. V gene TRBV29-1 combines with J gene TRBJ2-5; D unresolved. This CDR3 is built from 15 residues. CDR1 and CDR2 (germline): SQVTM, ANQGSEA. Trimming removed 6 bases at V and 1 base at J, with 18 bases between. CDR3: CSVSPAMRSQETQYF. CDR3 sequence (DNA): TGCAGCGTCTCCCCGGCGATGAGGTCCCAAGAGACCCAGTACTTC.

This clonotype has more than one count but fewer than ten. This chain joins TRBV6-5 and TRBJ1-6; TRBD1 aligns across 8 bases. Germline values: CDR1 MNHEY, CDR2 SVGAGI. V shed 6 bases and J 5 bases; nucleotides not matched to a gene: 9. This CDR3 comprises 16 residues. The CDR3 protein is CASSRSPGQDNSPLHF. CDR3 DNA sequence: TGTGCCAGCAGCCGAAGCCCGGGACAGGATAATTCACCCCTCCACTTT.

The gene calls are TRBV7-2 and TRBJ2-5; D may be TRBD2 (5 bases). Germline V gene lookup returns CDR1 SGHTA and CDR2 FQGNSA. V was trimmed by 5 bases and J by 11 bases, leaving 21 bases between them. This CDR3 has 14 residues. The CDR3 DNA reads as TGTGCCAGCAGCAAGGACTGGAACTACAATGAGCAGTACTTC. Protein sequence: CASSKDWNYNEQYF.

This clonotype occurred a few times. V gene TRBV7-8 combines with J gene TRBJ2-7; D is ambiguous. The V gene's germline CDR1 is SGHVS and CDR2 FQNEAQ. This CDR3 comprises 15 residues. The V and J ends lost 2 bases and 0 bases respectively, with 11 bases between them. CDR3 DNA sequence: TGTGCCAGCAGCTTATTGGCTTCCAGCTCCTACGAGCAGTACTTC. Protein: CASSLLASSSYEQYF.

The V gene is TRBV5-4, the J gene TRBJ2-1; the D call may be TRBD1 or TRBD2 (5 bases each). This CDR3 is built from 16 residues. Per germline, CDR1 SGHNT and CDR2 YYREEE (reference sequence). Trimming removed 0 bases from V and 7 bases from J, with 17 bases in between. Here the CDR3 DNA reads TGTGCCAGCAGCTTGGAAAGCGAGACCTGGGGGAATGAGCAGTTCTTC. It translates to CASSLESETWGNEQFF.

CDR3 in amino acids: CASTTRGTSGAENSYNEQYF. In nucleotides, the CDR3 is TGTGCCAGCACCACGAGGGGGACTAGCGGAGCCGAAAACTCCTACAATGAGCAGTACTTC. The chain joins TRBV7-2 to TRBJ2-1; 11 nucleotides line up with TRBD2. TRBJ2-7 matches the DNA end more closely, so the J call is doubtful. CDR3 length: 20 residues. Germline CDR1 is SGHTA and CDR2 is FQGNSA.

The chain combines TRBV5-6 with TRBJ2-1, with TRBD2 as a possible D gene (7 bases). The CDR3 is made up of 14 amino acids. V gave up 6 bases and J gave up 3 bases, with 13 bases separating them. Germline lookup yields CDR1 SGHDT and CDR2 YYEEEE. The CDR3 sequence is CASKGGTSYNEQFF. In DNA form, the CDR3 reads TGTGCCAGCAAGGGGGGGACGAGCTACAATGAGCAGTTCTTC.

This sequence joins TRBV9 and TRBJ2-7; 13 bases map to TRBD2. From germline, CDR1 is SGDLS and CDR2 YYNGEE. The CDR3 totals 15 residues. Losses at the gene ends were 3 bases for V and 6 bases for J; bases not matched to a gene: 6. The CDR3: CASSATSGGAGEQYF. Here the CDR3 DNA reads TGTGCCAGCAGCGCAACTAGCGGGGGGGCCGGCGAGCAGTACTTC.

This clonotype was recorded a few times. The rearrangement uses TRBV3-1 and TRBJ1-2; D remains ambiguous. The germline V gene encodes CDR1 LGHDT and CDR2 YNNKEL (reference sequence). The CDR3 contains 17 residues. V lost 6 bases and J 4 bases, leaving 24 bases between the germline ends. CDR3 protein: CASSRLGGQATIYGYTF. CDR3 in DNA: TGTGCCAGCAGTCGCCTCGGAGGGCAGGCGACGATCTATGGCTACACCTTC.

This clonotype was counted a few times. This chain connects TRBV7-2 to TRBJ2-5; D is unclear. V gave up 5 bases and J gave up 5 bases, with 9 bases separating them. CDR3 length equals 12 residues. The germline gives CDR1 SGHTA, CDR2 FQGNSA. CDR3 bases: TGTGCCAGCAGCGCTGTATTGGAGACCCAGTACTTC. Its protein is CASSAVLETQYF.

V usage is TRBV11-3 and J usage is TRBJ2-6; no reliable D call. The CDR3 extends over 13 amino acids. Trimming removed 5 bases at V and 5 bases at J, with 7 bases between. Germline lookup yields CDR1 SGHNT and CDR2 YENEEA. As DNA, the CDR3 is TGTGCCAGCAGCGTAGGTCGGGCCAACGTCCTGACTTTC. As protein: CASSVGRANVLTF.

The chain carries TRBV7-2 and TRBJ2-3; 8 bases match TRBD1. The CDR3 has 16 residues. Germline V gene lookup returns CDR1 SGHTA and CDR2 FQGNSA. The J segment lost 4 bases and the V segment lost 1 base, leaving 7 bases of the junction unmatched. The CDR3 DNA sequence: TGTGCCAGCAGCTTAGTAGGCAGGGGGCTGGCAGATACGCAGTATTTT. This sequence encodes CASSLVGRGLADTQYF.

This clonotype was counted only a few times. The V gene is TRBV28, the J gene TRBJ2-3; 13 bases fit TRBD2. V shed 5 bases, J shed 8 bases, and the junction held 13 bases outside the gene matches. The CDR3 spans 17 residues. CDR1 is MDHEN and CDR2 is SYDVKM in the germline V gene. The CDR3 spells CASSRPGLAGDSGTQYF. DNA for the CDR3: TGTGCCAGCAGTCGACCCGGACTAGCGGGAGATTCCGGTACGCAGTATTTT.

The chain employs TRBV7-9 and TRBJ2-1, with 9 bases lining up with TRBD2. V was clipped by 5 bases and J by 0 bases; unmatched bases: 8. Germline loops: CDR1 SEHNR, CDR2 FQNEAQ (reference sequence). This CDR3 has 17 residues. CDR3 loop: CASSKRGLAGSYNEQFF. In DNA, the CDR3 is TGTGCCAGCAGCAAGCGGGGACTAGCAGGCTCCTACAATGAGCAGTTCTTC.

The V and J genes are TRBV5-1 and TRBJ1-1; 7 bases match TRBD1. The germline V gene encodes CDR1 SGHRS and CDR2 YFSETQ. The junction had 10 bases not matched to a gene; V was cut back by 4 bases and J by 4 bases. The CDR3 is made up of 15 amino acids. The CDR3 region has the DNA TGCGCCAGCAGCACCTCCACGACAGGGAGCACTGAAGCTTTCTTT. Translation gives CASSTSTTGSTEAFF.

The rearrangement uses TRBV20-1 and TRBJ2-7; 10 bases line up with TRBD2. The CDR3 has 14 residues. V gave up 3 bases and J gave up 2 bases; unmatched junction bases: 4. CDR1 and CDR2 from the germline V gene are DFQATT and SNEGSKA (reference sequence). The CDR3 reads CSASILAGPYEQYF. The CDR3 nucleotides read TGCAGTGCTAGCATACTAGCGGGACCCTACGAGCAGTACTTC.

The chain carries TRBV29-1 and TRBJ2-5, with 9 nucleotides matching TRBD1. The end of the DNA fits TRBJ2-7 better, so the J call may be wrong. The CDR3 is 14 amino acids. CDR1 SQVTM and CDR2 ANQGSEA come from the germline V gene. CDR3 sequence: CSAQGQGGTYEQYF. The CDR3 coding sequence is TGCAGCGCCCAGGGACAGGGTGGTACCTACGAGCAGTACTTC.

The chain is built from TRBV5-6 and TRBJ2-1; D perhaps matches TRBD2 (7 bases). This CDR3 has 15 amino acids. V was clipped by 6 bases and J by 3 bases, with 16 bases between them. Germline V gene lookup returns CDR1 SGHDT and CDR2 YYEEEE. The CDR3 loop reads CASNLGGGLYNEQFF. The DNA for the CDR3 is TGTGCCAGCAACCTTGGGGGGGGCCTCTACAATGAGCAGTTCTTC.

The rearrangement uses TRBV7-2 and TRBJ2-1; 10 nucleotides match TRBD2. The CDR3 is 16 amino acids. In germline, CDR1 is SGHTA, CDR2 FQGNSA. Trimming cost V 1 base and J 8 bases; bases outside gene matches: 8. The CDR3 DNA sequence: TGTGCCAGCAGCTTAGGGGCTAGCGGGAGTAGGTATGAGCAGTTCTTC. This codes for CASSLGASGSRYEQFF.

The CDR3 region is CASTPGGTGGGITYEQYF. The CDR3 region has the DNA TGTGCCAGCACCCCTGGGGGGACAGGGGGCGGAATTACCTACGAGCAGTACTTC. V usage is TRBV6-1 and J usage is TRBJ2-7, with 12 bases lining up with TRBD1. The germline gives CDR1 MNHNS, CDR2 SASEGT. Trimming cost V 7 bases and J 2 bases; bases outside gene matches: 15. The CDR3 loop spans 18 amino acids.

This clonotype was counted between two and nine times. CDR3 in amino acids: CASSPGGNLGTDTQYF. The DNA of the CDR3 is TGTGCCAGCAGTCCCGGGGGGAATTTGGGCACAGATACGCAGTATTTT. This sequence joins TRBV7-3 and TRBJ2-3, with TRBD2 identical over 7 bases. V was pared by 6 bases and J by 1 base, with 10 bases of the junction left unmatched. CDR1 and CDR2 from the germline V gene are SGHTA and FQGTGA. This CDR3 contains 16 residues. Full variable domain (rest looked up from reference TRBV7-3 and TRBJ2-3): GAGVSQTPSNKVTEKGKYVELRCDPISGHTALYWYRQSLGQGPEFLIYFQGTGAADDSGLPNDRFFAVRPEGSVSTLKIQRTERGDSAVYLCASSPGGNLGTDTQYFGPGTRLTVL.

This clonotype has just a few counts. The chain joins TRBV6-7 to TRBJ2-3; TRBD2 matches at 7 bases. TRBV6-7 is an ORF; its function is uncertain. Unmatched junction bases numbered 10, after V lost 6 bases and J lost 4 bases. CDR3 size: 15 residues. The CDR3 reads CASSPHAGASDTQYF. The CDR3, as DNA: TGTGCCAGCAGCCCCCATGCGGGAGCTTCAGATACGCAGTATTTT.